The rows below give T cell receptor beta chains drawn from one sample of a study of shared clonotypes between healthy human individuals. Generated by immunoSEQ multiplex PCR, the TCRdb table keeps only in-frame clones and is missing some. The sample has millions of clones, roughly nine tenths seen once. The sequenced material came from naive CD4+ T cells sorted from blood. The receptors shown here come from a man younger than 35 in good health. Both conserved end residues are trimmed from each CDR3. Not every row has a clone size; where given, it reads once, few, many or a size class.

V: TRBV5-1
J: TRBJ2-4
size: -
CDR3: ASSSTPGTGAAKNIQY

V: TRBV18
J: TRBJ2-3
size: -
CDR3: ASSPLTRDTQY

V: TRBV19
J: TRBJ2-2
size: -
CDR3: ASRRGVDTGELF

V: TRBV7-9
J: TRBJ1-6
size: few
CDR3: ASSLEVFGLH

V: TRBV7-9
J: TRBJ2-7
size: -
CDR3: ASSLALAQRGEQY

V: TRBV29-1
J: TRBJ1-1
size: -
CDR3: SVERGGTEAF

V: TRBV5-1
J: TRBJ2-3
size: -
CDR3: ASSLQDTDTQY

V: TRBV5-1
J: TRBJ2-2
size: -
CDR3: ASSPGLAGIGELF

V: TRBV2
J: TRBJ1-5
size: -
CDR3: ASSPGGVVGQPQH

V: TRBV5-1
J: TRBJ2-5
size: -
CDR3: ASSPRGETQY

V: TRBV11-2
J: TRBJ2-7
size: -
CDR3: ASAREGTGEQY

V: TRBV5-1
J: TRBJ2-3
size: -
CDR3: ASSVNRGTTNTQY

V: TRBV12-5
J: TRBJ2-7
size: -
CDR3: ASGLDPIYEQY

V: TRBV18
J: TRBJ2-5
size: -
CDR3: ASSPEEETQY

V: TRBV7-8
J: TRBJ1-4
size: -
CDR3: ASSLSPLGQTYEKLF

V: TRBV2
J: TRBJ2-3
size: -
CDR3: ASTRTSGSTDTQY

V: TRBV6-1
J: TRBJ2-7
size: -
CDR3: ASRLAGVSEQY

V: TRBV15
J: TRBJ2-5
size: -
CDR3: ATSVEGPPETQY

V: TRBV19
J: TRBJ1-1
size: -
CDR3: ASSIQSPAGEAF

V: TRBV6-6
J: TRBJ2-2
size: once
CDR3: AISEGVNTGELF

V: TRBV28
J: TRBJ1-2
size: -
CDR3: ASSFPDNYGYT

V: TRBV10-2
J: TRBJ2-3
size: -
CDR3: ASSESGGSGTDTQY

V: TRBV7-3
J: TRBJ1-6
size: -
CDR3: ASIRGPLH

V: TRBV30
J: TRBJ2-3
size: -
CDR3: ARSGGADTQY

V: TRBV19
J: TRBJ2-6
size: -
CDR3: ASSTGTHSGANVLT

V: TRBV6-6
J: TRBJ2-3
size: -
CDR3: ASIRGRTPPDTQY

V: TRBV5-1
J: TRBJ1-6
size: once
CDR3: ASSLGTGGNSPLH

V: TRBV5-1
J: TRBJ2-7
size: -
CDR3: ASSLDGGSYEQY

V: TRBV5-4
J: TRBJ2-1
size: -
CDR3: ASSLGLAYDEQF

V: TRBV7-9
J: TRBJ2-7
size: -
CDR3: ASSFNSQYHYEQY

V: TRBV6-1
J: TRBJ2-7
size: -
CDR3: ASSEGSSSLYEQY

V: TRBV5-1
J: TRBJ2-1
size: -
CDR3: ASSFGTSGRYEQF

V: TRBV30
J: TRBJ1-2
size: -
CDR3: AWSVAGTAYGYT

V: TRBV9
J: TRBJ2-5
size: once
CDR3: ASSVTRGGPGETQY

V: TRBV7-9
J: TRBJ1-1
size: -
CDR3: ASSLVTVNTEAF

V: TRBV5-1
J: TRBJ2-3
size: once
CDR3: ASSEWTGGSTDTQY

V: TRBV11-2
J: TRBJ2-3
size: -
CDR3: ASSGWGYSTDTQY

V: TRBV9
J: TRBJ2-2
size: -
CDR3: ASTVEGAGELF

V: TRBV5-1
J: TRBJ2-1
size: -
CDR3: ASSGGQLNEQF

V: TRBV30
J: TRBJ2-7
size: -
CDR3: AWKSEYYEQY

V: TRBV11-3
J: TRBJ1-5
size: -
CDR3: ASSTDSNQPQH

V: TRBV27
J: TRBJ1-4
size: -
CDR3: ASSWGGGDEKLF

V: TRBV5-4
J: -
size: -
CDR3: ASSRTGVEAYEQY

V: TRBV18
J: TRBJ2-2
size: -
CDR3: ASSPSQGSGTGELF

V: TRBV7-6
J: TRBJ2-7
size: -
CDR3: ASSLNAGALYEQY

V: TRBV28
J: TRBJ2-7
size: -
CDR3: ASSLSVTGLAGNEQY

V: TRBV7-3
J: TRBJ1-1
size: -
CDR3: ASNMGPNTEAF

V: TRBV2
J: TRBJ2-5
size: -
CDR3: ASLRGRAETQY

V: TRBV7-6
J: TRBJ1-2
size: once
CDR3: ASSYGSYGYT

V: TRBV7-9
J: TRBJ1-2
size: once
CDR3: ASSLTGDYGYT